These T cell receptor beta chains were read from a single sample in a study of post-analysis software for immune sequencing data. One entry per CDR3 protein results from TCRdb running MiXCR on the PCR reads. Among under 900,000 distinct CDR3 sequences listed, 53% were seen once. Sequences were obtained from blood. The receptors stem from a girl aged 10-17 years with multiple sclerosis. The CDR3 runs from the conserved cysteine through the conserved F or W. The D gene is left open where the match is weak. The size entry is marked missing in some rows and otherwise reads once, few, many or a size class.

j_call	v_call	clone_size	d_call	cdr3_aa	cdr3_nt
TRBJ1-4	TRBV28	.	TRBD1	CASSQRQGRNEKLFF	TGTGCCAGCAGTCAAAGACAGGGAAGGAATGAAAAACTGTTTTTT
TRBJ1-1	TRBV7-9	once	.	CASSHRRGTEAFF	TGTGCCAGCAGCCACAGGAGGGGCACTGAAGCTTTCTTT
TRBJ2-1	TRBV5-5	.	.	CASSLWRKGRNEQFF	TGTGCCAGCAGCTTGTGGCGAAAGGGGAGAAATGAGCAGTTCTTC
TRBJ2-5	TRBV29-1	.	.	CSVDSGAETQYF	TGCAGCGTTGACTCAGGGGCAGAGACCCAGTACTTC
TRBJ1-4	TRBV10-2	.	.	CASRNREAGRRGEKLFF	TGCGCCAGCAGAAACAGGGAGGCGGGTCGGCGTGGTGAAAAACTGTTTTTT
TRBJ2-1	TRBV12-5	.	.	CASGLVGSFSYNEQFF	TGTGCTAGTGGTTTGGTAGGCTCTTTCTCCTACAATGAGCAGTTCTTC
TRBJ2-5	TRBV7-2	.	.	CASSLAGGLETQYF	TGTGCCAGCAGCTTAGCGGGCGGCTTAGAGACCCAGTACTTC
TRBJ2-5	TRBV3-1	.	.	CASSLLTDYQETQYF	TGTGCCAGCAGCCTCCTGACAGACTACCAAGAGACCCAGTACTTC
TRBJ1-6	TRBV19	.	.	CASSIVQACSPLHF	TGTGCCAGTAGTATCGTACAGGCGTGTTCACCCCTCCACTTT
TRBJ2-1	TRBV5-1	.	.	CASSLDGRRSYNEQFF	TGCGCCAGCAGCTTGGACGGGAGACGCTCCTACAATGAGCAGTTCTTC
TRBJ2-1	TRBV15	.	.	CATRSTGNEQFF	TGTGCCACCCGGTCGACCGGCAATGAGCAGTTCTTC
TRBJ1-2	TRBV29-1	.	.	CSAASANYGYTF	TGCAGCGCCGCGTCCGCAAACTATGGCTACACCTTC
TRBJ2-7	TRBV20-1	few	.	CSAAGTPPNEQYF	TGCAGTGCTGCCGGGACACCGCCCAACGAGCAGTACTTC
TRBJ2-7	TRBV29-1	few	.	CSVDSEGNYEQYF	TGCAGCGTGGACAGTGAAGGGAACTACGAGCAGTACTTC
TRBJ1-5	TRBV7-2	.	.	CASSLSPVSNQPQHF	TGTGCCAGCAGCCTTTCCCCGGTTAGCAATCAGCCCCAGCATTTT
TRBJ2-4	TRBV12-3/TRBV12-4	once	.	CASSPRDSPLAKNIQYF	TGTGCCAGCAGTCCGCGGGACAGTCCTTTAGCCAAAAACATTCAGTACTTC
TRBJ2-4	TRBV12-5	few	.	CASAHGGSDIQYF	TGTGCTAGTGCCCACGGAGGGAGTGACATTCAGTACTTC
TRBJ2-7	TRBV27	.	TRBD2	CASCPIAGGTYEQYF	TGTGCCAGCTGCCCGATAGCGGGAGGGACCTACGAGCAGTACTTC
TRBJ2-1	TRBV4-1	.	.	CASSQGGQNNEQFF	TGCGCCAGCAGCCAAGGAGGCCAGAACAATGAGCAGTTCTTC
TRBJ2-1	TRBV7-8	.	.	CASSLEPRNEQFF	TGTGCCAGCAGCTTAGAGCCCAGGAATGAGCAGTTCTTC
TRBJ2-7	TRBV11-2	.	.	CASSFSGFYEQYF	TGTGCCAGCAGCTTCTCTGGGTTCTACGAGCAGTACTTC
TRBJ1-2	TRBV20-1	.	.	CSARQQQVYGYTF	TGCAGTGCAAGACAGCAACAAGTATATGGCTACACCTTC
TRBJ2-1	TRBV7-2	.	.	CASSFVYPQNEQFF	TGTGCCAGCAGCTTTGTGTACCCCCAGAATGAGCAGTTCTTC
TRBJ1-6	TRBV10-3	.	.	CAIGIPRGALHF	TGTGCCATCGGGATCCCTCGGGGAGCCCTCCACTTT
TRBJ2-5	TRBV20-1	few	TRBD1	CSAIGTGGFQETQYF	TGCAGTGCTATCGGGACAGGGGGTTTCCAAGAGACCCAGTACTTC
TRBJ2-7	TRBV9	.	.	CASSVGIESSYEQYF	TGTGCCAGCAGCGTAGGAATAGAAAGCTCCTACGAGCAGTACTTC
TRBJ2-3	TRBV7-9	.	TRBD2	CASRIARTSGRGLTDTQYF	TGTGCCAGCAGAATAGCGAGGACTAGCGGGAGAGGATTGACAGATACGCAGTATTTT
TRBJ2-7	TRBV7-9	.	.	CASRSTQAPPYEQYF	TGTGCCAGCAGATCCACGCAGGCACCTCCCTACGAGCAGTACTTC
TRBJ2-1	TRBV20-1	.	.	CSARVARADSNEQFF	TGCAGTGCTAGAGTGGCCAGGGCGGATTCCAATGAGCAGTTCTTC
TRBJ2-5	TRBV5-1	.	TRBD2	CASSVGLATSKGETQYF	TGCGCCAGCAGCGTGGGACTAGCGACCAGCAAAGGAGAGACCCAGTACTTC
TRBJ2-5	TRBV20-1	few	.	CSGALQETQYF	TGCAGTGGTGCACTCCAAGAGACCCAGTACTTC
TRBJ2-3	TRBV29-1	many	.	CSVEDFSPSKDTQYF	TGCAGCGTTGAAGATTTTAGCCCCTCAAAAGATACGCAGTATTTT
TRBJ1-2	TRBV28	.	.	CASSLKHGYTF	TGTGCCAGCAGTTTAAAGCATGGCTACACCTTC
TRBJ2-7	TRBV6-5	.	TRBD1	CASSYGTGVHEQYF	TGTGCCAGCAGTTACGGGACAGGGGTCCACGAGCAGTACTTC
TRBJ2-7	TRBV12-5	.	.	CASGFGRGVQYF	TGTGCTAGTGGTTTCGGCAGGGGGGTGCAGTACTTC
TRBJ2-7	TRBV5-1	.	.	CASSEFTDNLPYEQYF	TGCGCCAGCAGCGAATTCACCGACAATCTACCCTACGAGCAGTACTTC
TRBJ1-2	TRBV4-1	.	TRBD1	CASSQTDRDDGYTF	TGCGCCAGCAGCCAGACTGACAGGGATGATGGCTACACCTTC
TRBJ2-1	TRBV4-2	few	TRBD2	CASSVTSGLYNEQFF	TGTGCCAGCAGCGTGACTAGCGGGCTCTACAATGAGCAGTTCTTC
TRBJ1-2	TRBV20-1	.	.	CSARRTDGYTF	TGCAGTGCTAGGAGAACGGATGGCTACACCTTC
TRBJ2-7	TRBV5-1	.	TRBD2	CASSPRGLAKDYEQYF	TGCGCCAGCAGCCCTAGGGGACTAGCTAAAGACTACGAGCAGTACTTC
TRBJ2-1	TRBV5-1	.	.	CASSWRLGYNEQFF	TGCGCCAGCAGCTGGAGGCTTGGGTACAATGAGCAGTTCTTC
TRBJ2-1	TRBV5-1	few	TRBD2	CASSLDGGRLYNEQFF	TGCGCCAGCAGCTTGGATGGCGGGAGGCTCTACAATGAGCAGTTCTTC
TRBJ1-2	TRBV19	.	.	CASSTAGSPYGYTF	TGTGCCAGTAGTACCGCAGGATCCCCCTATGGCTACACCTTC
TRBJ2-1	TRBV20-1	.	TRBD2	CSARGGSGGKYDNEQFF	TGCAGTGCTAGAGGCGGGTCCGGGGGGAAGTACGACAATGAGCAGTTCTTC
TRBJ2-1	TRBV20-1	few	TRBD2	CSAPKAGGNYNEQFF	TGCAGTGCTCCCAAGGCGGGGGGAAATTACAATGAGCAGTTCTTC